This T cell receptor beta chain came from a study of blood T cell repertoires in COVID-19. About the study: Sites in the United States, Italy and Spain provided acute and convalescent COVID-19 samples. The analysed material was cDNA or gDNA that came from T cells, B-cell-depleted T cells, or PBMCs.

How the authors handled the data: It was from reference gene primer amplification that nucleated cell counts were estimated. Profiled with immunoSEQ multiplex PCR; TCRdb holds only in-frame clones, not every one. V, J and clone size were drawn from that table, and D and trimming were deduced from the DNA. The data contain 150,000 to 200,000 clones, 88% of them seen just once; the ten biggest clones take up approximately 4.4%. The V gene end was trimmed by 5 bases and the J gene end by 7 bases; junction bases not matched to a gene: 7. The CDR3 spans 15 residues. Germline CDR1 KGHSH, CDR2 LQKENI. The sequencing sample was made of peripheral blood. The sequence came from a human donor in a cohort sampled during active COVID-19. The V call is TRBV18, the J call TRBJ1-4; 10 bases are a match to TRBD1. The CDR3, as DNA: TGTGCCAGCTCATCCCCCGGGACAGGGGTTGAAAAACTGTTTTTT. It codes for CASSSPGTGVEKLFF.